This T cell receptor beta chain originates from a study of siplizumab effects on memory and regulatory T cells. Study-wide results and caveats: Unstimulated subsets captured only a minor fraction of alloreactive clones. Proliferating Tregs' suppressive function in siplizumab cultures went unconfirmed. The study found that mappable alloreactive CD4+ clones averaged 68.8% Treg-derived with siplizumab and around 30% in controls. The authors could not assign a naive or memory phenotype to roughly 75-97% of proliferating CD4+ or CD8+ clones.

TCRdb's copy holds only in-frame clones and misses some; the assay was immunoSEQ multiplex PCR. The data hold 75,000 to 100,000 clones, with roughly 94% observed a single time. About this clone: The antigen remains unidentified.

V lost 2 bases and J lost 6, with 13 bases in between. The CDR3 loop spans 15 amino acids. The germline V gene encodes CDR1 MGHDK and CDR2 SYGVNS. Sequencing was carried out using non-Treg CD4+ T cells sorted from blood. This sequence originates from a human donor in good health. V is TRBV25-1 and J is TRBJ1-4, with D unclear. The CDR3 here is CASSEQTPFHEKLFF. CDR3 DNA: TGTGCCAGCAGTGAACAGACACCCTTCCATGAAAAACTGTTTTTT.